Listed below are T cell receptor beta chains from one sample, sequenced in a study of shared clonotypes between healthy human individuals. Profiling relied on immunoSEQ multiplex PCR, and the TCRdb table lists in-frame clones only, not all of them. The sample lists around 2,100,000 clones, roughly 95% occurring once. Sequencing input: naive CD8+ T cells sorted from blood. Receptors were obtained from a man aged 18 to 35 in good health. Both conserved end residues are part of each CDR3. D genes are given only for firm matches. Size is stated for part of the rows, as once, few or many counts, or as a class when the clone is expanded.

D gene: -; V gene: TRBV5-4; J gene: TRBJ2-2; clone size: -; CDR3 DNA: TGTGCCAGCGGGGGAGGGAACACCGGGGAGCTGTTTTTT; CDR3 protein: CASGGGNTGELFF
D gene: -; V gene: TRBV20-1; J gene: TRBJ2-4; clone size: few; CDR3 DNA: TGCAGTGCTAGGGCCCAAAACATTCAGTACTTC; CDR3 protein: CSARAQNIQYF
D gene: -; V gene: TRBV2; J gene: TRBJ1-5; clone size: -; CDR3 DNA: TGTGCCAGCAGTGGCGGGGCAGGGAGACAGCCCCAGCATTTT; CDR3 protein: CASSGGAGRQPQHF
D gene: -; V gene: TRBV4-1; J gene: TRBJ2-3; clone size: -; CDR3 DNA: TGCGCCAGCAGCCAAGATGAGGTAGCCTGGGATACGCAGTATTTT; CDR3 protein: CASSQDEVAWDTQYF
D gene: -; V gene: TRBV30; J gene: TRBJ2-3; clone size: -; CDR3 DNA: TGTGCCCATAGCGCGGAGTTCACAGATACGCAGTATTTT; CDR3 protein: CAHSAEFTDTQYF
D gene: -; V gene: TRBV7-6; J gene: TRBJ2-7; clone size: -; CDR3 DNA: TGTGCCAGCAGCCACCGTATTAGCGGCTCCTACGAGCAGTACTTC; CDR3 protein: CASSHRISGSYEQYF
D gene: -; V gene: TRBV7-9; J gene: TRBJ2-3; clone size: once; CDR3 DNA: TGTGCCAGCAGCGATACTAAGGGTACGCAGTATTTT; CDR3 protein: CASSDTKGTQYF
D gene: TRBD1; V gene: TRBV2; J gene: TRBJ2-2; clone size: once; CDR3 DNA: TGTGCCAGTGATGGACAGGGGGGTGACACCGGGGAGCTGTTTTTT; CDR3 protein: CASDGQGGDTGELFF
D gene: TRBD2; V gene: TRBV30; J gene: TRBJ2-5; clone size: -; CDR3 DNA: TGTGCCTGGATGGCGGGGGACCAAGAGACCCAGTACTTC; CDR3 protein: CAWMAGDQETQYF
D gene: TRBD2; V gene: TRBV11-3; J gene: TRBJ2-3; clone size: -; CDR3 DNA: TGTGCCAGCAGCTTAGGGACTAGCCCAAGCACAGATACGCAGTATTTT; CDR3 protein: CASSLGTSPSTDTQYF
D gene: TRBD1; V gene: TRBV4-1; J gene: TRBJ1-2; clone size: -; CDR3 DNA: TGCGCCAGCAGTAGCGAGCCGGGACAGGGAAACTATGGCTACACCTTC; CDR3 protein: CASSSEPGQGNYGYTF
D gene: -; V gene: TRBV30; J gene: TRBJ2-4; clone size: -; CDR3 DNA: TGTGCCTGTGAGGGACTGATAAACATTCAGTACTTC; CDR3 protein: CACEGLINIQYF
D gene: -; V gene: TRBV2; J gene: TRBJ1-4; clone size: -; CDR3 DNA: TGTGCCAGGCGGGGAGGTGAAAAACTGTTTTTT; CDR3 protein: CARRGGEKLFF